This entry is about one T cell receptor (beta chain). What it binds is unknown. CDR1 and CDR2 (germline): SGHVS, FNYEAQ. The CDR3 is 18 amino acids. V dropped 6 bases and J dropped 4; count of bases not matched to a gene: 16. The sample belongs to a study of T cell repertoires in cytomegalovirus infection. Whole-study findings and limits: HLA-C-restricted CMV-specific TCR beta clonotypes were dominant in the ex vivo response.

TCRdb re-called the reads with MiXCR, one entry per CDR3 protein. The sample holds hundreds of thousands of distinct CDR3 sequences, more than 20% seen once. The sample was CD8+ T cells from PBMCs. This TCR came from a human donor in good health (CMV status not recorded). Some clones in this sample may be carry-over from other donors' samples. The chain carries TRBV7-6 and TRBJ2-2; 8 bases are shared with TRBD1. The CDR3: CASRLWLFRQGSTGELFF. The DNA for the CDR3 is TGTGCCAGCAGATTATGGTTGTTCCGACAGGGGTCCACCGGGGAGCTGTTTTTT.